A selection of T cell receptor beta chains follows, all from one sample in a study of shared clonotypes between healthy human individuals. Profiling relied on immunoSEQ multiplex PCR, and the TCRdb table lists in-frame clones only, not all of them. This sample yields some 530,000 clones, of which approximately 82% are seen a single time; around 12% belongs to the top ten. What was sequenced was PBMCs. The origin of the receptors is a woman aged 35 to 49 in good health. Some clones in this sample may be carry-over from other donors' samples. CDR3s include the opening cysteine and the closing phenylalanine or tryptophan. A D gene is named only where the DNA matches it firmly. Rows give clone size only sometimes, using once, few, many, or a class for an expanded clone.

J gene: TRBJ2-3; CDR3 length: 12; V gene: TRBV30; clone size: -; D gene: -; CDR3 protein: CAWSKLVDTQYF; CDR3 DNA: TGTGCCTGGAGTAAGCTTGTAGATACGCAGTATTTT
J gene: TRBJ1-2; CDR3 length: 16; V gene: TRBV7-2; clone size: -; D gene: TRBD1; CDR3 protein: CASSNLPGQGRRGYTF; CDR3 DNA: TGTGCCAGCAGCAATCTTCCGGGACAGGGTAGGCGCGGCTACACCTTC
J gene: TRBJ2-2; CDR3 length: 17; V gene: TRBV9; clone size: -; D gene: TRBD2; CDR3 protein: CASSVSTGGRPPGELFF; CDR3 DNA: TGTGCCAGCAGCGTTAGTACCGGCGGGAGACCCCCCGGGGAGCTGTTTTTT
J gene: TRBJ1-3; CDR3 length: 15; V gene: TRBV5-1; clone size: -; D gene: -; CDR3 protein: CASSLGQTSGNTIYF; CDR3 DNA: TGCGCCAGCAGCTTGGGGCAGACCTCTGGAAACACCATATATTTT
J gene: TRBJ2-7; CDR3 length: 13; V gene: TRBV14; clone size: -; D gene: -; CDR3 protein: CASSQGLSYEQYF; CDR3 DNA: TGTGCCAGCAGCCAGGGGCTGAGCTACGAGCAGTACTTC
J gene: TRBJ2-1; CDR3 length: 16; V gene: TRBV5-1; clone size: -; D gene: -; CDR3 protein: CASSLQGTRSYNEQFF; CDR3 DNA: TGCGCCAGCAGTCTCCAGGGTACAAGGTCCTACAATGAGCAGTTCTTC
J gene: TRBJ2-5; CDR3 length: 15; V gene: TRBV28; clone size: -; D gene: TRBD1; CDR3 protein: CASSLGTGAQETQYF; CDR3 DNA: TGTGCCAGCAGTTTGGGTACAGGGGCTCAAGAGACCCAGTACTTC
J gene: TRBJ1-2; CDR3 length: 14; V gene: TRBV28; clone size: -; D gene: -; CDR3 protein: CASSLSPGRNGYTF; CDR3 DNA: TGTGCCAGCAGTTTATCTCCAGGGAGGAATGGCTACACCTTC
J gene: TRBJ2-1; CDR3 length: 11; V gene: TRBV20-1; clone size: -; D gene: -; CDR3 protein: CSARGINEQFF; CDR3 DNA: TGCAGTGCTAGAGGAATCAATGAGCAGTTCTTC
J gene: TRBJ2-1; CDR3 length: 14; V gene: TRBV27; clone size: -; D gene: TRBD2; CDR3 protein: CASSWASGGNEQFF; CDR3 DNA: TGTGCCAGCAGTTGGGCTAGCGGGGGTAATGAGCAGTTCTTC
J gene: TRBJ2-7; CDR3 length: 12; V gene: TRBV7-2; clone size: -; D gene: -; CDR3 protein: CASSRTPGEQYF; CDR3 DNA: TGTGCCAGCAGCCGGACACCCGGGGAGCAGTACTTC
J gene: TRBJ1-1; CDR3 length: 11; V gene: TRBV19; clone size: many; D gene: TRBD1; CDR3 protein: CASDRGQGAFF; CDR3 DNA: TGTGCCAGCGACAGGGGGCAGGGAGCTTTCTTT
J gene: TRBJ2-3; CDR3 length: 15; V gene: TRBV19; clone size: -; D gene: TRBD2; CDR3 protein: CASRAGGGLTDTQYF; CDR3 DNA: TGTGCCAGTAGGGCCGGGGGGGGACTTACAGATACGCAGTATTTT
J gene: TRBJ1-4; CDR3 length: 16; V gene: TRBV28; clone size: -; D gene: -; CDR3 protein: CASSSPPGVTNEKLFF; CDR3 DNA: TGTGCCAGCAGTTCTCCCCCAGGGGTGACTAATGAAAAACTGTTTTTT